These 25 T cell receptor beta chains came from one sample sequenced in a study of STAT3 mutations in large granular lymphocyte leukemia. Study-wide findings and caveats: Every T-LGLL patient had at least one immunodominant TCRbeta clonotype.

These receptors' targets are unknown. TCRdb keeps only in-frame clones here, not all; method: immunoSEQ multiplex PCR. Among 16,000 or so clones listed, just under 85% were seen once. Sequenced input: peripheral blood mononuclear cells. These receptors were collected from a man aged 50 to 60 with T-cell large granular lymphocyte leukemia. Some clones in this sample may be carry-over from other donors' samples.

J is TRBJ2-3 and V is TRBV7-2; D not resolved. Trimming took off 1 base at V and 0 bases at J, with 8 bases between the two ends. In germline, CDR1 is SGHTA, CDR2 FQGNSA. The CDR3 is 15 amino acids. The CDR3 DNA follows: TGTGCCAGCAGCTTAGTCGAAACTAGCACAGATACGCAGTATTTT. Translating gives CASSLVETSTDTQYF.

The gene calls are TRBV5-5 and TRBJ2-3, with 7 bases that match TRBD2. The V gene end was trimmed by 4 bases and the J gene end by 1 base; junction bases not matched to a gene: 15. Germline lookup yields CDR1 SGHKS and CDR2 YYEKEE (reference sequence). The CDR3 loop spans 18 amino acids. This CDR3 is CASSTLPRAGVRTDTQYF. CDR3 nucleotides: TGTGCCAGCAGCACCCTCCCTCGGGCGGGGGTACGCACAGATACGCAGTATTTT.

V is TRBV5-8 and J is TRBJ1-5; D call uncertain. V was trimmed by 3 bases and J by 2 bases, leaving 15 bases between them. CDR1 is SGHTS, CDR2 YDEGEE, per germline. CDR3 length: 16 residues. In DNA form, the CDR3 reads TGTGCCAGCAGCTCAAAGCCGGGATTCGGCAATCAGCCCCAGCATTTT. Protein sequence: CASSSKPGFGNQPQHF.

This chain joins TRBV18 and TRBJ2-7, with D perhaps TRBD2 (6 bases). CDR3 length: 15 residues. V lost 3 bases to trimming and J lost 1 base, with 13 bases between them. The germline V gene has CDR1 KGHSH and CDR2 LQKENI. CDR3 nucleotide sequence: TGTGCCAGCTCACCGTCGAAGGGGAGGTCCTACGAGCAGTACTTC. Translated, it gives CASSPSKGRSYEQYF. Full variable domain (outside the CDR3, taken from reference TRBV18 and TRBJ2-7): NAGVMQNPRHLVRRRGQEARLRCSPMKGHSHVYWYRQLPEEGLKFMVYLQKENIIDESGMPKERFSAEFPKEGPSILRIQQVVRGDSAAYFCASSPSKGRSYEQYFGPGTRLTVT.

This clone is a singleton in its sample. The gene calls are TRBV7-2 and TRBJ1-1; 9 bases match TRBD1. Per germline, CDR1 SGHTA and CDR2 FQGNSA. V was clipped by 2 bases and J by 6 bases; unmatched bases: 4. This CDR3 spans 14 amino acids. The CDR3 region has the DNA TGTGCCAGCAGCTTATCCACAGGGGGCTCTGAAGCTTTCTTT. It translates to CASSLSTGGSEAFF.

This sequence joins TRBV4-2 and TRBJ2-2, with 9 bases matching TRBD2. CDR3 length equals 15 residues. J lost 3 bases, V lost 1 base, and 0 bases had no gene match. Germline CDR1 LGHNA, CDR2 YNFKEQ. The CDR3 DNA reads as TGTGCCAGCAGCCAAGTAGCGGGGGACACCGGGGAGCTGTTTTTT. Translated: CASSQVAGDTGELFF.

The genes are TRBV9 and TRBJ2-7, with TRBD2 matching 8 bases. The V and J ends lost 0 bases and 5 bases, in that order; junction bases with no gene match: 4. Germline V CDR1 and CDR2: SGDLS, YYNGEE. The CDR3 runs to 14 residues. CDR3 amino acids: CASSVDGRVHEQYF. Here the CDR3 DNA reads TGTGCCAGCAGCGTAGACGGGAGGGTGCACGAGCAGTACTTC.

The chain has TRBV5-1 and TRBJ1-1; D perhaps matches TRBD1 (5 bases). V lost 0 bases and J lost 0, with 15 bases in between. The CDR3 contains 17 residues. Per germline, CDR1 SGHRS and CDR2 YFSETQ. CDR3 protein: CASSLVSTRGVNTEAFF. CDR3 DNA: TGCGCCAGCAGCTTGGTCTCAACACGAGGGGTGAACACTGAAGCTTTCTTT.

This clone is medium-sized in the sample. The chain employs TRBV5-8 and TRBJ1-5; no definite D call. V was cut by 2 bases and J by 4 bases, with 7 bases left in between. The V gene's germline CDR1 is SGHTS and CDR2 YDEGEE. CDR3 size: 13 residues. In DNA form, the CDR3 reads TGTGCCAGCAGCTTCAGGAGTAATCAGCCCCAGCATTTT. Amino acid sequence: CASSFRSNQPQHF.

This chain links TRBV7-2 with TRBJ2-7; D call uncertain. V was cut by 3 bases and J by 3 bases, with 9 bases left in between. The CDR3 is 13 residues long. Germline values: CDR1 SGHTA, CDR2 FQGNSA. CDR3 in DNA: TGTGCCAGCAGCTTCACGCGGAACTACGAGCAGTACTTC. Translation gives CASSFTRNYEQYF. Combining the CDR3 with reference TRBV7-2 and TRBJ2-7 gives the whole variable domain GAGVSQSPSNKVTEKGKDVELRCDPISGHTALYWYRQSLGQGLEFLIYFQGNSAPDKSGLPSDRFSAERTGGSVSTLTIQRTQQEDSAVYLCASSFTRNYEQYFGPGTRLTVT.

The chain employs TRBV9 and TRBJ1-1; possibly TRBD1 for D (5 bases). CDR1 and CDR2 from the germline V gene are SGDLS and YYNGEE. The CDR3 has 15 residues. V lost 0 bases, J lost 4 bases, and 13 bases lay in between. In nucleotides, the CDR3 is TGTGCCAGCAGCGTAGAAGGCAGGGTAGGCACTGAAGCTTTCTTT. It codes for CASSVEGRVGTEAFF.

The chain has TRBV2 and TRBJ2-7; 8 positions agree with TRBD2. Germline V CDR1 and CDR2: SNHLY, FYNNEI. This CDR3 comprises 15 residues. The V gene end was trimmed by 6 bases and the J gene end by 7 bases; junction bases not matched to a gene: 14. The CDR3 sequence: CASRATSGSSGEQYF. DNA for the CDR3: TGTGCCAGCAGGGCAACTAGCGGCTCCTCGGGGGAGCAGTACTTC. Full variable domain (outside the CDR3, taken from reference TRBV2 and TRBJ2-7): EPEVTQTPSHQVTQMGQEVILRCVPISNHLYFYWYRQILGQKVEFLVSFYNNEISEKSEIFDDQFSVERPDGSNFTLKIRSTKLEDSAMYFCASRATSGSSGEQYFGPGTRLTVT.

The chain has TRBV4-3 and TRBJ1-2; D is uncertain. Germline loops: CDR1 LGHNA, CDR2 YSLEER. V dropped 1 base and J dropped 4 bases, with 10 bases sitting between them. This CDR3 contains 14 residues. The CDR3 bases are TGCGCCAGCAGCCAAGCGGAGGGTCGCTATGGCTACACCTTC. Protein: CASSQAEGRYGYTF.

CDR3 sequence (DNA): TGTGCTACGGGGGGGAACACAGATACGCAGTATTTT. Protein sequence: CATGGNTDTQYF. The chain carries TRBV28 and TRBJ2-3; the match to TRBD2 covers 8 bases. CDR1 is MDHEN, CDR2 SYDVKM, per germline. The CDR3 is made up of 12 amino acids.

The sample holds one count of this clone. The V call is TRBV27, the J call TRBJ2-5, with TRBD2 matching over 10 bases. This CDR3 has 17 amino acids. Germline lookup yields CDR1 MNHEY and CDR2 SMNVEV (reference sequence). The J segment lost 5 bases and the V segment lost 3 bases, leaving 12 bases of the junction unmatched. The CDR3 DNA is TGTGCCAGCAGTTTCTCAAGCGGGGGGGCCTATCCGGAGACCCAGTACTTC. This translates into CASSFSSGGAYPETQYF.

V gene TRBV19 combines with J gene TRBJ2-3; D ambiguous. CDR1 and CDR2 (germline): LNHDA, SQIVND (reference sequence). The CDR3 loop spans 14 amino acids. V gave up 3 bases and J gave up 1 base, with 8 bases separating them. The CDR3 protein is CASSITWGTDTQYF. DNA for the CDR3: TGTGCCAGTAGTATCACCTGGGGCACAGATACGCAGTATTTT. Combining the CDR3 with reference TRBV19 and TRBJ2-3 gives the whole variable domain DGGITQSPKYLFRKEGQNVTLSCEQNLNHDAMYWYRQDPGQGLRLIYYSQIVNDFQKGDIAEGYSVSREKKESFPLTVTSAQKNPTAFYLCASSITWGTDTQYFGPGTRLTVL.

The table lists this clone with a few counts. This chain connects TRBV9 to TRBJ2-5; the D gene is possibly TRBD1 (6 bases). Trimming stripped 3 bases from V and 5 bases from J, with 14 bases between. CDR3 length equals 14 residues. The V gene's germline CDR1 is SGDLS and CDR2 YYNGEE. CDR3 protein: CASSAGARSETQYF. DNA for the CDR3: TGTGCCAGCAGCGCAGGGGCGCGGTCGGAGACCCAGTACTTC.

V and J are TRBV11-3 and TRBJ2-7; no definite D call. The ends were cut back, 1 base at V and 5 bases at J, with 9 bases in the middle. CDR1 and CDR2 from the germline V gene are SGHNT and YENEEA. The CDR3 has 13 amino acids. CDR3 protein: CASSLGRANEQYF. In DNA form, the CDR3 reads TGTGCCAGCAGCTTAGGACGGGCGAACGAGCAGTACTTC.

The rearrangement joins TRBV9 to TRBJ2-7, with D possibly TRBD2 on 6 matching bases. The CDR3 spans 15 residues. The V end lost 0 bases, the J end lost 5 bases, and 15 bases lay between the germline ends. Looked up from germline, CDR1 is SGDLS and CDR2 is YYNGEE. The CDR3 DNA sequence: TGTGCCAGCAGCGTAGAGGGACTGCGTCACCACGAGCAGTACTTC. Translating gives CASSVEGLRHHEQYF.

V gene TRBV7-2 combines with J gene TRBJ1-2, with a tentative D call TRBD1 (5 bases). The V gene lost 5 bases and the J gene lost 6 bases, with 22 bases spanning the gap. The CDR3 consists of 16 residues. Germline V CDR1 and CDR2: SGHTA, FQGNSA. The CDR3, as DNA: TGTGCCAGCAGCCTTAGTGGGGCCGCGAGTAGTGATGGCTACACCTTC. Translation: CASSLSGAASSDGYTF.

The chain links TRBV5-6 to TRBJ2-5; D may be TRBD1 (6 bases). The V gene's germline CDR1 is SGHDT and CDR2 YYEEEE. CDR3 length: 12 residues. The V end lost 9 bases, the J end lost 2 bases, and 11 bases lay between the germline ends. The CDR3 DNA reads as TGTGCCACTCAGAGGGGGCAAGAGACCCAGTACTTC. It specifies CATQRGQETQYF.

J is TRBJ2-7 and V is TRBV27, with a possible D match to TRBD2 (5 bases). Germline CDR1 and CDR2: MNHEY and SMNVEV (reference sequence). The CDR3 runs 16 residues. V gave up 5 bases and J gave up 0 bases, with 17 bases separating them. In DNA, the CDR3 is TGTGCCAGCAGTACCCGATGGAGCGGAAGCTCCTACGAGCAGTACTTC. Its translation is CASSTRWSGSSYEQYF.

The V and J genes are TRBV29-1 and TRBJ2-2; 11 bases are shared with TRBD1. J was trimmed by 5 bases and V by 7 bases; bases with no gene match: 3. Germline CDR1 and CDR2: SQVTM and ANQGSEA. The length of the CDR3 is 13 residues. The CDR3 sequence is CSAGTGGTGELFF. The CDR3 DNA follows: TGCAGCGCTGGGACAGGGGGGACCGGGGAGCTGTTTTTT.

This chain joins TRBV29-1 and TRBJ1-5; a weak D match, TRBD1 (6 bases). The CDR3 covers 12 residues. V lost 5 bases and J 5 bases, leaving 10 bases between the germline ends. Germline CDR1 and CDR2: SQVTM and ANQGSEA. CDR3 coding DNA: TGCAGCGTTTCTAACAGGGATCAGCCCCAGCATTTT. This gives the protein CSVSNRDQPQHF.

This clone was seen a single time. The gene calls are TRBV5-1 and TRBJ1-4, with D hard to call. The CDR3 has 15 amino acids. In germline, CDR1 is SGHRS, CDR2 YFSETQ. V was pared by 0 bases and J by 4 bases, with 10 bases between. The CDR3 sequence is CASSLVDTGNEKLFF. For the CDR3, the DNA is TGCGCCAGCAGCTTGGTTGACACCGGTAATGAAAAACTGTTTTTT. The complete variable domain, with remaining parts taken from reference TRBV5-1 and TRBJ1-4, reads KAGVTQTPRYLIKTRGQQVTLSCSPISGHRSVSWYQQTPGQGLQFLFEYFSETQRNKGNFPGRFSGRQFSNSRSEMNVSTLELGDSALYLCASSLVDTGNEKLFFGSGTQLSVL.